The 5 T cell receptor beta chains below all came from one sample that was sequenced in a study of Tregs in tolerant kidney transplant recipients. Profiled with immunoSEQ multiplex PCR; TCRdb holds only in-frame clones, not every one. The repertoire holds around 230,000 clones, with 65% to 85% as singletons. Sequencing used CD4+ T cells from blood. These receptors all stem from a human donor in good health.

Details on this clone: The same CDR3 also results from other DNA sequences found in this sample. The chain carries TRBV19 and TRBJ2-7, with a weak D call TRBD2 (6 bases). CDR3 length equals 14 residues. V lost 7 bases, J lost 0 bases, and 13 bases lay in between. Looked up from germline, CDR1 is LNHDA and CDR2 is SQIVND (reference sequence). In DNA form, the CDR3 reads TGTGCCAGTAAGGGGACTCCACCCTCCTACGAGCAGTACTTC. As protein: CASKGTPPSYEQYF.

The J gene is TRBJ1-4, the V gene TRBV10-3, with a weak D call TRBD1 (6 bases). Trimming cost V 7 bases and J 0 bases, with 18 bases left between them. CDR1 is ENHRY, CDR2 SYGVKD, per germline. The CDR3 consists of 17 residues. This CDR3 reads CAIIGQGGGATNEKLFF. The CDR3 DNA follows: TGTGCCATCATAGGACAAGGAGGGGGGGCAACTAATGAAAAACTGTTTTTT.

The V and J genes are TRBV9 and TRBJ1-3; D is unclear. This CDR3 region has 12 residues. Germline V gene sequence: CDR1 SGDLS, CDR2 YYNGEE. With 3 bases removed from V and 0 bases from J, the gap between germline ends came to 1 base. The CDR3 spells CASSGSGNTIYF. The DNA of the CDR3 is TGTGCCAGCAGCGGCTCTGGAAACACCATATATTTT.

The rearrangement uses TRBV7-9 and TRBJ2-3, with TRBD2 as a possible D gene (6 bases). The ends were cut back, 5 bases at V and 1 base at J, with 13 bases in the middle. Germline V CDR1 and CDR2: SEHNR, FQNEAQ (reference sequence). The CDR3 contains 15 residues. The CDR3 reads CASSPRTGGTDTQYF. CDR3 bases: TGTGCCAGCAGCCCACGGACGGGGGGCACAGATACGCAGTATTTT.

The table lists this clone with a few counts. As DNA, the CDR3 is TGTGCCCCCTTTAGCGGGGGGGCCTCGGATGAGCAGTTCTTC. It translates to CAPFSGGASDEQFF. This chain connects TRBV7-9 to TRBJ2-1; 11 bases match TRBD2. Trimming took 11 bases from V and 8 from J; bases not matched to a gene: 11. Germline V gives CDR1 SEHNR, CDR2 FQNEAQ (reference sequence). The CDR3 loop spans 14 amino acids.